Listed below are T cell receptor beta chains from one sample, sequenced in a study of cytomegalovirus exposure and HLA in healthy donors. TCRdb's copy holds only in-frame clones and misses some; the assay was immunoSEQ multiplex PCR. The data show some 110,000 clones, around 66% seen once. The source material was PBMCs. The receptors derive from a woman between 40 and 50 years old in good health and CMV-seropositive. Each CDR3 is given with its conserved first and last residue. The order of the fields is clone size, J gene, V gene, D gene, CDR3 DNA, CDR3 protein. The D gene is left open where the match is weak. Size values are once, few and many counts, or a class for expanded clones, and some rows have none.

size: -; J: TRBJ1-4; V: TRBV7-7; D: -; DNA: TGTGCTAGCAGCTTAGTATTACATATTATTGGTGGAAAACTGTTTTTT; CDR3: CASSLVLHIIGGKLFF
size: -; J: TRBJ1-1; V: TRBV19; D: -; DNA: TGTGCCAGTAGCCCATATACAGGGAACACTGAAGCTTTCTTT; CDR3: CASSPYTGNTEAFF
size: -; J: TRBJ1-2; V: TRBV27; D: -; DNA: TGTGCCAGCAGTTCATCAGGGAGGGGATATGGCTACACCTTC; CDR3: CASSSSGRGYGYTF
size: once; J: TRBJ1-6; V: TRBV11-3; D: -; DNA: TGTGCCAGCAGCACGAAACTCAGGGCCCGAAATTCACCCCTCCACTTT; CDR3: CASSTKLRARNSPLHF
size: few; J: TRBJ1-3; V: TRBV9; D: -; DNA: TGTGCCAGCAGTCAGGGCAGTCTGGGCGGAAACACCATATATTTT; CDR3: CASSQGSLGGNTIYF
size: -; J: TRBJ2-3; V: TRBV28; D: -; DNA: TGTGCCAGCAGTTTAATAGACAACCTAAGGACAGATACGCAGTATTTT; CDR3: CASSLIDNLRTDTQYF
size: few; J: TRBJ2-6; V: TRBV7-6; D: TRBD1; DNA: TGTGCCAGCACCCCGTCCCCTTACAGGGGCCCTGGGGCCAACGTCCTGACTTTC; CDR3: CASTPSPYRGPGANVLTF
size: few; J: TRBJ2-7; V: TRBV25-1; D: TRBD2; DNA: TGTGCCAGCAGGGGGGAAGCGGGGGTCAGCTACGAGCAGTACTTC; CDR3: CASRGEAGVSYEQYF
size: -; J: TRBJ1-5; V: TRBV23-1; D: -; DNA: TGCGCCAGCAGTCGGGGGGGAAATCAGCCCCAGCATTTT; CDR3: CASSRGGNQPQHF
size: few; J: TRBJ2-5; V: TRBV27; D: -; DNA: TGTGCCAGCAGAAGGGGAGGGACCCAGTACTTC; CDR3: CASRRGGTQYF
size: -; J: TRBJ1-5; V: TRBV6-5; D: -; DNA: TGTGCCAGCAGCCGTGGTGGGGCGAATCAGCCCCAGCATTTT; CDR3: CASSRGGANQPQHF
size: -; J: TRBJ1-3; V: TRBV28; D: -; DNA: TGTGCCAGCAGTTTGATGGGAGCAGGAAACACCATATATTTT; CDR3: CASSLMGAGNTIYF
size: -; J: TRBJ1-2; V: TRBV5-1; D: -; DNA: TGCGCCAGCAGCCTTCAGGGAGGTGGCTACCCCTTC; CDR3: CASSLQGGGYPF
size: -; J: TRBJ2-1; V: TRBV10-2; D: -; DNA: TGCGCCAGCAGTGATGCCCCCGGGGAGCAGTTCTTC; CDR3: CASSDAPGEQFF
size: -; J: TRBJ2-7; V: TRBV28; D: -; DNA: TGTGCCAGCAAGGGAGTAGGGCCATACGAGCAGTACTTC; CDR3: CASKGVGPYEQYF
size: few; J: TRBJ2-3; V: TRBV6-1; D: -; DNA: TGTGCCAGCAGTGAACTTCAGGGAGGCCCAGATACGCAGTATTTT; CDR3: CASSELQGGPDTQYF
size: -; J: TRBJ2-7; V: TRBV5-4; D: -; DNA: TGTGCCAGCAGCTTCGGCGGGGACTCCTACGAGCAGTACTTC; CDR3: CASSFGGDSYEQYF
size: -; J: TRBJ1-5; V: TRBV27; D: -; DNA: TGTGCCAGCAGTTTAAGCAGGGGTGGCAATCAGCCCCAGCATTTT; CDR3: CASSLSRGGNQPQHF
size: -; J: TRBJ2-2; V: TRBV7-3; D: -; DNA: TGTGCCAGCAGCTTCCCCCCCTCGGGGGACACCGGGGAGCTGTTTTTT; CDR3: CASSFPPSGDTGELFF
size: -; J: TRBJ1-1; V: TRBV12-2; D: -; DNA: TGTGCAAGTCGGTTCCGAGGGGGACAGCACACTGAAGCTTTCTTT; CDR3: CASRFRGGQHTEAFF
size: -; J: TRBJ1-5; V: TRBV18; D: TRBD1; DNA: TGTGCCAGCGTCGACAGGGTTAGGAAGGGCAATCAGCCCCAGCATTTT; CDR3: CASVDRVRKGNQPQHF
size: medium-sized; J: TRBJ2-7; V: TRBV10-1; D: -; DNA: TGCGCCAGCAGTGAGTCGACTCGAGGGAAGGGGCAGTACTTC; CDR3: CASSESTRGKGQYF
size: -; J: TRBJ1-2; V: TRBV7-9; D: -; DNA: TGTGCCAGCAGCTTTTACCCCCAGGGGCAAAGCTATGGCTACACCTTC; CDR3: CASSFYPQGQSYGYTF
size: -; J: TRBJ1-4; V: TRBV27; D: -; DNA: TGTGCCAGCAGTAGCCGGGGGATTAATGAAAAACTGTTTTTT; CDR3: CASSSRGINEKLFF
size: -; J: TRBJ1-1; V: TRBV14; D: TRBD1; DNA: TGTGCCAGCAGCCAAGTTGGAGCAGGGGGGACTGAAGCTTTCTTT; CDR3: CASSQVGAGGTEAFF
size: -; J: TRBJ1-1; V: TRBV10-3; D: -; DNA: TGTGCCATAGGACAGACGGACACTGAAGCTTTCTTT; CDR3: CAIGQTDTEAFF
size: -; J: TRBJ1-6; V: TRBV27; D: TRBD1; DNA: TGTGCCAGCAGTTCCTACAGGGGCTGGGATTCACCCCTCCACTTT; CDR3: CASSSYRGWDSPLHF
size: -; J: TRBJ2-1; V: TRBV25-1; D: -; DNA: TGTGCCAGCAGTGTCGTGGGGGGTGAGCAGTTCTTC; CDR3: CASSVVGGEQFF
size: -; J: TRBJ2-5; V: TRBV4-1; D: -; DNA: TGCGCCAGCAGCCAAGAAATGTGGCATTACGAAGAGACCCAGTACTTC; CDR3: CASSQEMWHYEETQYF
size: -; J: TRBJ2-5; V: TRBV6-1; D: TRBD2; DNA: TGTGCCAGCAGTGGGCGGGCGGGAGGAGGAGAGACCCAGTACTTC; CDR3: CASSGRAGGGETQYF
size: -; J: TRBJ2-1; V: TRBV9; D: TRBD1; DNA: TGTGCCAGCAGCGTGACAGGGGGCGCCGGCGATGAGCAGTTCTTC; CDR3: CASSVTGGAGDEQFF
size: few; J: TRBJ1-3; V: TRBV5-1; D: TRBD1; DNA: TGCGCCAGCAGCTTTACAGGGGCCAGCTCTGGAAACACCATATATTTT; CDR3: CASSFTGASSGNTIYF
size: -; J: TRBJ2-4; V: TRBV20-1; D: -; DNA: TGCGCTGCGGGATACCAAAACATTCAGTACTTC; CDR3: CAAGYQNIQYF
size: -; J: TRBJ2-1; V: TRBV7-6; D: TRBD2; DNA: TGTGCCAGCAGCTTAAGGCTAGCGGGGACGAGCTCCTACAATGAGCAGTTCTTC; CDR3: CASSLRLAGTSSYNEQFF
size: few; J: TRBJ2-7; V: TRBV28; D: TRBD1; DNA: TGTGCCAGCCGAGGGACAGCCTCCACCTACGAGCAGTACTTC; CDR3: CASRGTASTYEQYF
size: medium-sized; J: TRBJ2-6; V: TRBV28; D: -; DNA: TGTGCCAGCAGTTTCGGACTAAGCGGGGCCAACGTCCTGACTTTC; CDR3: CASSFGLSGANVLTF
size: -; J: TRBJ1-4; V: TRBV19; D: -; DNA: TGTGCCAGTAGTACCTCAGGCCCAACTAATGAAAAACTGTTTTTT; CDR3: CASSTSGPTNEKLFF
size: -; J: TRBJ2-7; V: TRBV7-2; D: -; DNA: TGTGCCAGCAGCTTATTCAGCGGGTCAGCCCCCAGCGGGCAGTACTTC; CDR3: CASSLFSGSAPSGQYF
size: few; J: TRBJ2-7; V: TRBV30; D: -; DNA: TGTGCCTGGAGTGTTCCCGGGACTCCCTGGGAGCAGTACTTC; CDR3: CAWSVPGTPWEQYF
size: few; J: TRBJ1-5; V: TRBV28; D: -; DNA: TGTGCCAGCAGTTCGTCCGGTTTGCCCCAGCATTTT; CDR3: CASSSSGLPQHF
size: -; J: TRBJ2-3; V: TRBV14; D: TRBD1; DNA: TGTGCCAGCAGCCTCCGACAGGGGGCATGGGATACGCAGTATTTT; CDR3: CASSLRQGAWDTQYF
size: -; J: TRBJ1-4; V: TRBV7-9; D: TRBD1; DNA: TGTGCCAGCAGCTTAGCTACAGGGGGTTGGGAAAAACTGTTTTTT; CDR3: CASSLATGGWEKLFF
size: -; J: TRBJ1-2; V: TRBV28; D: TRBD1; DNA: TGTGCCAGCAGCTCCGGCCGGGACAGAAGAGCCTACACCTTC; CDR3: CASSSGRDRRAYTF
size: few; J: TRBJ1-5; V: TRBV19; D: -; DNA: TGTGCCAGTAGACAAAGCAATCAGCCCCAGCATTTT; CDR3: CASRQSNQPQHF
size: -; J: TRBJ2-7; V: TRBV5-1; D: TRBD2; DNA: TGCGCCAGCAGCTTGAGGGGAGGGGCCCACGAGCAGTACTTC; CDR3: CASSLRGGAHEQYF
size: -; J: TRBJ2-2; V: TRBV9; D: -; DNA: TGTGCCAGCAGCGTAGCCCCACTTTCCACCGGGGAGCTGTTTTTT; CDR3: CASSVAPLSTGELFF
size: -; J: TRBJ2-5; V: TRBV11-3; D: TRBD2; DNA: TGTGCCAGCAGCGCCGACGGGGGGGCTGGGGAGACCCAGTACTTC; CDR3: CASSADGGAGETQYF
size: few; J: TRBJ2-2; V: TRBV5-1; D: TRBD1; DNA: TGCGCCAGCAGCTTGGGTACAGGGGATCACACCGGGGAGCTGTTTTTT; CDR3: CASSLGTGDHTGELFF
size: -; J: TRBJ1-6; V: TRBV5-1; D: TRBD1; DNA: TGCGCCAGCAGCTTCGGACAGGCAGGGGGTAATTCACCCCTCCACTTT; CDR3: CASSFGQAGGNSPLHF
size: once; J: TRBJ2-7; V: TRBV10-3; D: TRBD2; DNA: TGTGCCATCAGGGCTAGCGGGAGCAACGAGCAGTACTTC; CDR3: CAIRASGSNEQYF
size: few; J: TRBJ1-3; V: TRBV9; D: TRBD1; DNA: TGTGCCAGCAGCACCGGGACAGAAGACACCATATATTTT; CDR3: CASSTGTEDTIYF
size: -; J: TRBJ2-7; V: TRBV14; D: TRBD1; DNA: TGTGCCAGCGGGGGGAGGACAGGGGGCAAGGACGAGCAGTACTTC; CDR3: CASGGRTGGKDEQYF
size: -; J: TRBJ1-1; V: TRBV11-3; D: -; DNA: TGTGCCAGCAGCTTAGCCAGGGGTCCCCACTTCATGAACACTGAAGCTTTCTTT; CDR3: CASSLARGPHFMNTEAFF
size: few; J: TRBJ1-1; V: TRBV5-1; D: -; DNA: TGCGCCAGCAGCCCAGCAGGGAACACTGAAGCTTTCTTT; CDR3: CASSPAGNTEAFF
size: -; J: TRBJ2-2; V: TRBV7-7; D: -; DNA: TGTGCTAGCAGCATAGGCAGGGAAGGCACCGGGGAGCTGTTTTTT; CDR3: CASSIGREGTGELFF
size: -; J: TRBJ1-3; V: TRBV7-8; D: -; DNA: TGTGCCAGCAGCTTAGATCGTGGAAACACCATATATTTT; CDR3: CASSLDRGNTIYF
size: -; J: TRBJ2-7; V: TRBV5-5; D: -; DNA: TGTGCCAGCAGCCAAGATGTCGACAGCTCCTACGAGCAGTACTTC; CDR3: CASSQDVDSSYEQYF
size: -; J: TRBJ2-7; V: TRBV29-1; D: TRBD2; DNA: TGCAGCGTTGGGGGTAGCGGGGACATCGGAGAGCAGTACTTC; CDR3: CSVGGSGDIGEQYF
size: -; J: TRBJ2-7; V: TRBV5-1; D: -; DNA: TGCGCCAGCAGTTTTCTCTACGAGCAGTACTTC; CDR3: CASSFLYEQYF
size: -; J: TRBJ2-5; V: TRBV5-5; D: -; DNA: TGTGCCAGCAGCTTGGTTCGAATACTTCAAGAGACCCAGTACTTC; CDR3: CASSLVRILQETQYF